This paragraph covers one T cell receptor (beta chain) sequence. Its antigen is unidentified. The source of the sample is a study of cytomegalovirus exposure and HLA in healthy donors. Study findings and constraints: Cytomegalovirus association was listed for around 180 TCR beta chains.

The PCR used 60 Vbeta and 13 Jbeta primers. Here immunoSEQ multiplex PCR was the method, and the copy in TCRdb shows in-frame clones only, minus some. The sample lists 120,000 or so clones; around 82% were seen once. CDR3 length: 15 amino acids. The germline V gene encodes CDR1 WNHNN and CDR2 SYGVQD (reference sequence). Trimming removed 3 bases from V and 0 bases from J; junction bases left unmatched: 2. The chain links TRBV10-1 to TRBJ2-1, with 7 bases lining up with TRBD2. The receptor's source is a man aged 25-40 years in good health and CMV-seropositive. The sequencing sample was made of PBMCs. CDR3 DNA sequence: TGCGCCAGCAGTGATGCGGGAGTCTCCTACAATGAGCAGTTCTTC. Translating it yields CASSDAGVSYNEQFF.